The rows below give T cell receptor beta chains drawn from one sample of a study of T-cell memory formation after mild COVID-19. TCRdb re-called the 5' RACE reads with MiXCR, one entry per CDR3 protein. The data hold 250,000 or so distinct CDR3 sequences, with roughly 17% observed a single time. The sequenced sample consisted of PBMCs or a T cell subset sorted from them (not recorded which). The receptor source for this set is a man younger than 30 who had mild COVID-19 (a few samples of this study predate the infection). Cell type and time point are not known. Each CDR3 is given with its conserved first and last residue.

TRBJ1-5 TRBV25-1 CASSETNSWSNQPQHF
TRBJ2-7 TRBV3-1 CASSQTGGVYEQYF
TRBJ2-3 TRBV7-3 CASSSEGGAKTDTQYF
TRBJ2-5 TRBV11-2 CASSLGPVWQETQYF
TRBJ2-1 TRBV9 CASSVEYLNYNEQFF
TRBJ2-3 TRBV4-3 CASSHLAGGPTDTQYF
TRBJ1-2 TRBV11-2 CASSLETESNYGYTF
TRBJ2-2 TRBV5-1 CASSLGLANTGELFF
TRBJ1-2 TRBV4-1 CASSLRQGASGYTF
TRBJ1-4 TRBV20-1 CSASGFGTDPTNEKLFF
TRBJ1-1 TRBV7-9 CASSSLGRGSKSF
TRBJ1-5 TRBV5-1 CASSLDGALNQPQHF
TRBJ1-2 TRBV5-4 CASSSDRVGYTF
TRBJ2-1 TRBV5-1 CASSLGQGAGNEQFF
TRBJ1-5 TRBV3-1 CASSQVGSNQPQHF
TRBJ2-5 TRBV25-1 CASSEEEGHQETQYF